This T cell receptor beta chain was identified during a study of T cells expressing NK-cell markers. This CDR3 is built from 15 residues. Germline V gives CDR1 MGHRA, CDR2 YSYEKL. TCRdb re-called the 5' RACE reads and catalogs CDR3 proteins one per entry, DNA excluded. The listing records roughly 280,000 distinct CDR3 sequences. This chain uses TRBV4-1 with TRBJ2-5; without DNA, the TCRdb call of TRBD1 cannot be checked. This receptor was obtained from a young man in good health. The sample consisted of blood T cells: a sorted CD56 or NKG2C T cell subset, CD4+ or CD8+ T cells, or bulk PBMC T cells (not recorded which). CDR3 residues: CASSQTGVPQETQYF.